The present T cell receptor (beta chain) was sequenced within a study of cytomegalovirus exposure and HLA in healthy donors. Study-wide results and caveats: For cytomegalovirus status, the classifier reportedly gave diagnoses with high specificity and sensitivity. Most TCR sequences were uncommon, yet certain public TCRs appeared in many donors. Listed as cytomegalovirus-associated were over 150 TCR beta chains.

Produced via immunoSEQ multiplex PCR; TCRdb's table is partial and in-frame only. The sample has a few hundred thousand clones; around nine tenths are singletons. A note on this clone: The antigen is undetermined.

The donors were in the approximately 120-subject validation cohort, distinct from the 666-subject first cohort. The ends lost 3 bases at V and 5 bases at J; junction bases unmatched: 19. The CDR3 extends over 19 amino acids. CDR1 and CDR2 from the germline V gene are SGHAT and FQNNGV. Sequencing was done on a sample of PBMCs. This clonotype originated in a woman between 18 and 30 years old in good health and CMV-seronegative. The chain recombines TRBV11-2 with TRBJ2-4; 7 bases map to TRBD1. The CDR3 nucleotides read TGTGCCAGCAGCTTTTTACTCGGGCCGAGAAGGGACAGAGAAAACATTCAGTACTTC. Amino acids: CASSFLLGPRRDRENIQYF.